These 8 T cell receptor beta chains originate from one sample sequenced in a study of blood T cell repertoires in COVID-19. The data were produced by immunoSEQ multiplex PCR, yet TCRdb's version contains in-frame clones alone and is incomplete. The profile shows some 160,000 clones, 75% to 90% of them singletons. The sequenced sample was peripheral blood. The origin of the receptors is a woman aged 55-75 years with active COVID-19.

The chain is built from TRBV4-1 and TRBJ2-1; TRBD2 matches 11 bases. This CDR3 spans 19 amino acids. Germline assignment: CDR1 MGHRA and CDR2 YSYEKL. V lost 3 bases and J lost 7; bases outside the gene matches: 17. As DNA, the CDR3 is TGCGCCAGCAGCCACCCCCCCGGCGGTACTAGCGGGAGTTGGAATGAGCAGTTCTTC. Protein product: CASSHPPGGTSGSWNEQFF.

The V gene is TRBV6-1, the J gene TRBJ2-3; tentatively, D is TRBD2 (6 bases). The germline V gene has CDR1 MNHNS and CDR2 SASEGT. The V gene lost 4 bases and the J gene lost 0 bases, with 14 bases spanning the gap. This CDR3 has 16 amino acids. Here the CDR3 DNA reads TGTGCCAGCAGTGCTGCGGCTAGCGTTAGCACAGATACGCAGTATTTT. It is translated as CASSAAASVSTDTQYF.

The chain has TRBV15 and TRBJ2-5; TRBD2 might be the D (6 bases). The CDR3 is made up of 17 amino acids. V was shortened by 3 bases and J by 4 bases, with 21 bases between the two germline ends. CDR1 LNHNV and CDR2 YYDKDF come from the germline V gene (reference sequence). For the CDR3, the DNA is TGTGCCACCAGCAGGGATCATTATAAGGGACTGACAGAGACCCAGTACTTC. It yields the protein CATSRDHYKGLTETQYF.

This chain uses TRBV27 with TRBJ1-2; D is unclear. Deletions cut 2 bases from V and 4 bases from J, with 17 bases between. The germline V gene has CDR1 MNHEY and CDR2 SMNVEV (reference sequence). The length of the CDR3 is 16 residues. CDR3 in amino acids: CASSLTERGYAYGYTF. CDR3 nucleotide sequence: TGTGCCAGCAGTTTAACCGAACGAGGGTACGCCTATGGCTACACCTTC.

The chain has TRBV29-1 and TRBJ2-1; D is unclear. CDR1 is SQVTM, CDR2 ANQGSEA, per germline. Trimming stripped 1 base from V and 0 bases from J, with 4 bases between. This CDR3 is 13 amino acids long. The CDR3 region is CSVEGLSYNEQFF. The DNA for the CDR3 is TGCAGCGTTGAAGGACTCTCCTACAATGAGCAGTTCTTC.

The chain recombines TRBV4-1 with TRBJ2-7; 12 positions match TRBD1. V was clipped by 4 bases and J by 2 bases; unmatched bases: 15. The CDR3 sequence is 19 residues long. Germline CDR1 and CDR2: MGHRA and YSYEKL. CDR3 residues: CASSPVDAGTGGATYEQYF. In nucleotides, the CDR3 is TGCGCCAGCAGCCCAGTGGATGCCGGGACAGGGGGCGCAACCTACGAGCAGTACTTC.

The chain carries TRBV28 and TRBJ2-3, with a possible D match to TRBD1 (6 bases). The CDR3 has 15 residues. Between the trimmed V and J ends, which lost 7 bases and 3 bases, there was a span of 17 bases. The germline gives CDR1 MDHEN, CDR2 SYDVKM. The CDR3 coding sequence is TGTGCCAGCACCAGGGGCAATATCGGGACAGATACGCAGTATTTT. Translating it yields CASTRGNIGTDTQYF. Full variable domain (outside the CDR3, taken from reference TRBV28 and TRBJ2-3): DVKVTQSSRYLVKRTGEKVFLECVQDMDHENMFWYRQDPGLGLRLIYFSYDVKMKEKGDIPEGYSVSREKKERFSLILESASTNQTSMYLCASTRGNIGTDTQYFGPGTRLTVL.

The V gene is TRBV4-3, the J gene TRBJ1-3; D not certain. CDR1 and CDR2 from the germline V gene are LGHNA and YSLEER. The CDR3 extends over 14 amino acids. The V gene lost 8 bases and the J gene lost 2 bases, with 13 bases spanning the gap. The CDR3 DNA reads as TGCGCCAGCTCCCCCGGTATGGCTGGAAACACCATATATTTT. Its protein product is CASSPGMAGNTIYF.